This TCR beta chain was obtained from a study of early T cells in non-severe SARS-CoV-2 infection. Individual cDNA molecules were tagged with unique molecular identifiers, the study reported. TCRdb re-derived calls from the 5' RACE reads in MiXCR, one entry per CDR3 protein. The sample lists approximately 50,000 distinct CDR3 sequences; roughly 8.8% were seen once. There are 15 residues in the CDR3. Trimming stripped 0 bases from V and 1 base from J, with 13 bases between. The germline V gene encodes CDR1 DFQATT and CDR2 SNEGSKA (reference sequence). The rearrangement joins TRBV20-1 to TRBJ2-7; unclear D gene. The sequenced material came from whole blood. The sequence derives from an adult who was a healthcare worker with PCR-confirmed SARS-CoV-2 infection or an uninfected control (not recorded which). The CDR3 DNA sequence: TGCAGTGCTAGAGATTGGATAGCTGGATCCTACGAGCAGTACTTC. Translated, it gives CSARDWIAGSYEQYF.